The 13 T cell receptor beta chains below come from one sample, sequenced in a study of blood T cell repertoires in COVID-19. Sequencing used immunoSEQ multiplex PCR; TCRdb keeps in-frame clones, though not all of them. The sample lists under 200,000 clones, approximately 83% occurring once. Sequencing was done on a sample of peripheral blood. The receptors here all came from a woman over 75 with active or convalescent COVID-19.

This sequence joins TRBV6-2 or TRBV6-3 and TRBJ2-1; TRBD2 agrees at 15 bases. Germline V gene data show CDR1 as MNHEY and CDR2 as SVGEGT. The CDR3 is 19 residues long. J was trimmed by 4 bases and V by 5 bases; bases with no gene match: 12. The CDR3 here is CASSRNFGLAGGQYNEQFF. CDR3 DNA sequence: TGTGCCAGCAGTAGAAACTTCGGACTAGCGGGGGGGCAGTACAATGAGCAGTTCTTC.

The chain carries TRBV11-3 and TRBJ2-3; D unresolved. The CDR3 runs to 12 residues. V was clipped by 7 bases and J by 11 bases, with 16 bases between them. Per the germline V gene, CDR1 is SGHNT and CDR2 is YENEEA. The CDR3 DNA follows: TGTGCCAGCACCGATACCTCCCTAGGGCAGTATTTT. The encoded protein is CASTDTSLGQYF. The whole variable domain, remainder taken from reference TRBV11-3 and TRBJ2-3, is EAGVVQSPRYKIIEKKQPVAFWCNPISGHNTLYWYLQNLGQGPELLIRYENEEAVDDSQLPKDRFSAERLKGVDSTLKIQPAELGDSAVYLCASTDTSLGQYFGPGTRLTVL.

The V call is TRBV6-2 or TRBV6-3, the J call TRBJ1-1; D is possibly TRBD1 (6 bases). This CDR3 spans 12 amino acids. Trimming left V 5 bases short and J 7 bases short, with 11 bases between. Germline V gene sequence: CDR1 MNHEY, CDR2 SVGEGT. The DNA for the CDR3 is TGTGCCAGCAGTCACTGGACAGTTGAAGCTTTCTTT. It encodes CASSHWTVEAFF.

The chain joins TRBV29-1 to TRBJ1-1; 7 nucleotides align to TRBD1. From germline, CDR1 is SQVTM and CDR2 ANQGSEA. The CDR3 loop spans 14 amino acids. The V gene end was trimmed by 1 base and the J gene end by 4 bases; junction bases not matched to a gene: 6. This CDR3 is CSVEVGTVGTEAFF. The DNA of the CDR3 is TGCAGCGTTGAAGTAGGGACAGTGGGCACTGAAGCTTTCTTT.

V is TRBV9 and J is TRBJ2-2, with 11 positions matching TRBD2. Germline V gives CDR1 SGDLS, CDR2 YYNGEE. This CDR3 has 18 amino acids. J was trimmed by 2 bases and V by 4 bases; bases with no gene match: 10. The CDR3 nucleotides read TGTGCCAGCAGCACCCATAGCGGGGGGGCTAGAAACACCGGGGAGCTGTTTTTT. This gives the protein CASSTHSGGARNTGELFF.

The gene calls are TRBV6-5 and TRBJ2-7; D gene unclear. The CDR3 has 12 amino acids. Germline V gene sequence: CDR1 MNHEY, CDR2 SVGAGI. Trimming cost V 6 bases and J 3 bases, with 9 bases left between them. DNA for the CDR3: TGTGCCAGCAGAGCATCAGGCTACGAGCAGTACTTC. It codes for CASRASGYEQYF.

The genes are TRBV9 and TRBJ1-1, with D hard to call. Germline V gives CDR1 SGDLS, CDR2 YYNGEE. The CDR3 is 15 residues long. Trimming removed 0 bases from V and 7 bases from J, with 16 bases in between. The CDR3 loop reads CASSVVVGGAGEAFF. The CDR3 DNA reads as TGTGCCAGCAGCGTAGTGGTCGGCGGAGCCGGTGAAGCTTTCTTT.

This clone was seen a handful of times. This chain joins TRBV3-1 (or the pseudogene TRBV3-2) and TRBJ1-2; the match to TRBD1 covers 10 bases. The CDR3 is 15 residues long. V trimming: 4 bases; J trimming: 6 bases; junction bases outside the gene matches: 8. Germline CDR1 LGHDT, CDR2 YNNKEL (reference sequence). The CDR3 spells CASSPGTGDTDGYTF. The DNA of the CDR3 is TGTGCCAGCAGCCCCGGGACAGGGGATACGGATGGCTACACCTTC.

This clone was observed once. V gene TRBV11-3 combines with J gene TRBJ1-6, with D perhaps TRBD1 (6 bases). The V gene lost 1 base and the J gene lost 5 bases, with 12 bases spanning the gap. The CDR3 runs to 16 residues. The germline CDR1 and CDR2 sequences are SGHNT and YENEEA. Here the CDR3 reads CASSLATGRNNSPLHF. The CDR3, as DNA: TGTGCCAGCAGCTTAGCGACAGGTCGGAATAATTCACCCCTCCACTTT.

The genes are TRBV3-1 (or the pseudogene TRBV3-2) and TRBJ1-6; 8 nucleotides line up with TRBD1. The V segment lost 0 bases and the J segment 7 bases; nucleotides outside the gene matches: 11. Germline lookup yields CDR1 LGHDT and CDR2 YNNKEL (reference sequence). The CDR3 loop spans 18 amino acids. CDR3 nucleotides: TGTGCCAGCAGCCAAGATCACCCGGGACAGGTTGGGAATTCACCCCTCCACTTT. Protein sequence: CASSQDHPGQVGNSPLHF.

The chain links TRBV27 to TRBJ1-1; D is unresolved. CDR1 MNHEY and CDR2 SMNVEV come from the germline V gene (reference sequence). CDR3 size: 17 residues. V was shortened by 0 bases and J by 1 base, with 15 bases between the two germline ends. As DNA, the CDR3 is TGTGCCAGCAGTTTATCATCTTTTCGAGGGCCGAACACTGAAGCTTTCTTT. Its protein is CASSLSSFRGPNTEAFF.

J is TRBJ1-2 and V is TRBV18; tentatively, D is TRBD1 (5 bases). This CDR3 contains 13 residues. The germline CDR1 and CDR2 sequences are KGHSH and LQKENI. V lost 2 bases to trimming and J lost 3 bases, with 7 bases between them. As DNA, the CDR3 is TGTGCCAGCTCACCATCGACAGACTATGGCTACACCTTC. Its protein product is CASSPSTDYGYTF. The full variable domain, with the rest looked up from reference TRBV18 and TRBJ1-2, is NAGVMQNPRHLVRRRGQEARLRCSPMKGHSHVYWYRQLPEEGLKFMVYLQKENIIDESGMPKERFSAEFPKEGPSILRIQQVVRGDSAAYFCASSPSTDYGYTFGSGTRLTVV.

The chain combines TRBV4-3 with TRBJ2-6; the match to TRBD2 covers 9 bases. Germline CDR1 reads LGHNA; CDR2 reads YSLEER. CDR3 length: 19 amino acids. Trimming took 1 base from V and 2 from J; bases not matched to a gene: 9. CDR3: CASSQAAGGLGAGANVLTF. DNA for the CDR3: TGCGCCAGCAGCCAAGCGGCGGGGGGGCTCGGGGCTGGGGCCAACGTCCTGACTTTC.